This TCR beta chain is drawn from a study of T cells in localized non-small cell lung cancer. Germline V gives CDR1 MNHEY, CDR2 SMNVEV (reference sequence). Trimming at V came to 6 bases and at J to 3 bases, leaving 12 bases not matched to a gene. The CDR3 sequence is 17 residues long. Whole-study findings and limits: Compared with tumor, uninvolved adjacent lung displayed greater T cell clonality, ranking highest overall. Higher adjacent-lung clonality was associated with shorter survival.

A word on this clone: As yet, its antigen is unknown.

Some clones are missing from TCRdb's copy, which holds only in-frame ones; the method was immunoSEQ multiplex PCR. This sample carries 55,000 to 80,000 clones, almost 85% of them seen once, and the ten largest clones take about 14%. Sample: peripheral blood, taken before any cancer treatment. This TCR came from a female donor over 55 with stage I lung adenocarcinoma. The V call is TRBV27, the J call TRBJ2-7; the match to TRBD1 covers 12 bases. The CDR3 DNA reads as TGTGCCAGCAGCCGGGACAGGGGGCGATCATTGAACTACGAGCAGTACTTC. Translation: CASSRDRGRSLNYEQYF.